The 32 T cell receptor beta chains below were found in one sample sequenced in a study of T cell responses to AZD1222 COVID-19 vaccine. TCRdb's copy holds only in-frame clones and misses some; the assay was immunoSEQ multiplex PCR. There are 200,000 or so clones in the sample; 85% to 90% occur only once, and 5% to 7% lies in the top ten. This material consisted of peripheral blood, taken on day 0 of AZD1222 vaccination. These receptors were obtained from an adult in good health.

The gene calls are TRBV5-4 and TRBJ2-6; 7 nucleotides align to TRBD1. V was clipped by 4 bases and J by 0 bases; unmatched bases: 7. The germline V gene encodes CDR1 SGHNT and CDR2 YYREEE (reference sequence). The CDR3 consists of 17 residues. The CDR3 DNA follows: TGTGCCAGCAGCCCCAGGGGGATTAGCTCTGGGGCCAACGTCCTGACTTTC. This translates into CASSPRGISSGANVLTF.

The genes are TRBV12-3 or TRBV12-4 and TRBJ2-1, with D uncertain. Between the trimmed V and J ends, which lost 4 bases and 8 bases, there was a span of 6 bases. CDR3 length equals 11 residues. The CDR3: CASSYGDEQFF. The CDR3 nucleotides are TGTGCCAGCAGTTATGGCGATGAGCAGTTCTTC.

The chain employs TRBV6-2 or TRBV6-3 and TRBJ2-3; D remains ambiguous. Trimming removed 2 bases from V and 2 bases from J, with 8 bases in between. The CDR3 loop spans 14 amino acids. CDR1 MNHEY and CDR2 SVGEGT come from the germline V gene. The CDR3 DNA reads TGTGCCAGCAGTTACCCGAAGACCACAGATACGCAGTATTTT. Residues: CASSYPKTTDTQYF.

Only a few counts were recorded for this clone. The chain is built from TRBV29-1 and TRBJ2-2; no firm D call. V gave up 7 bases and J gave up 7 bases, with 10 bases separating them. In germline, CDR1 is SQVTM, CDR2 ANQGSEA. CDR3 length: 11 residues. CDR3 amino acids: CSARMDGELFF. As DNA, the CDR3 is TGCAGCGCCCGCATGGACGGGGAGCTGTTTTTT.

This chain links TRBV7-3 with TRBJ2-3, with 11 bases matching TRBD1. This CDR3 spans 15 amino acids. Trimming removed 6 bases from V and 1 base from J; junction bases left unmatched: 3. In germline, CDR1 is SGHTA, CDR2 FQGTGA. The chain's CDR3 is CASREGQGGTDTQYF. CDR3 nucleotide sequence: TGTGCCAGCAGGGAGGGACAGGGGGGCACAGATACGCAGTATTTT.

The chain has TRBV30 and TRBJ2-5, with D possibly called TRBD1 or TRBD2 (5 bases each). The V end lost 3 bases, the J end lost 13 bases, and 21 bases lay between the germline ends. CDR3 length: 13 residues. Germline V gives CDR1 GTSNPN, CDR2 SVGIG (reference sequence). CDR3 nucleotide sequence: TGTGCCTGGAGAACCGGACAAAGCGGTTCGGGGTACTTC. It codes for CAWRTGQSGSGYF.

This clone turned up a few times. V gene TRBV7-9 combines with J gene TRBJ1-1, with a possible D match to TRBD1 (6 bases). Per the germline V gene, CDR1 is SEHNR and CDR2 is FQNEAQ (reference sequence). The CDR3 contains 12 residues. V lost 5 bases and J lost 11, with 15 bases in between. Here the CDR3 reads CASSHEGGWAFF. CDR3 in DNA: TGTGCCAGCAGCCATGAGGGGGGTTGGGCTTTCTTT.

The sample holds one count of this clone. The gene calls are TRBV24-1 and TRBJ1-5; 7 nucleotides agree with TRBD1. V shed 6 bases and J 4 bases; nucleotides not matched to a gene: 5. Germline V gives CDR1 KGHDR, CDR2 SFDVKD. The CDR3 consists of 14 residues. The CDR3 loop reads CATSPYRGNQPQHF. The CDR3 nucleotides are TGTGCCACCAGTCCCTACAGGGGAAATCAGCCCCAGCATTTT.

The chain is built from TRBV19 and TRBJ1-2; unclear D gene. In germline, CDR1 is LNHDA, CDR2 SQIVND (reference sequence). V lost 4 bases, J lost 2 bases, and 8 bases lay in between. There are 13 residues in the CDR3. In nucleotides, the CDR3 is TGTGCCAGTAGTAGAACAGAGAACTATGGCTACACCTTC. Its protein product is CASSRTENYGYTF.

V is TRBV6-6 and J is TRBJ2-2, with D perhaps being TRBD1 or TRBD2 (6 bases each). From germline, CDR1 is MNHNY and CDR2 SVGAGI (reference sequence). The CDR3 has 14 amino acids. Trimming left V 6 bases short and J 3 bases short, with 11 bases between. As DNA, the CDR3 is TGTGCCAGCAGACGGGGGCGCGACACCGGGGAGCTGTTTTTT. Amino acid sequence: CASRRGRDTGELFF.

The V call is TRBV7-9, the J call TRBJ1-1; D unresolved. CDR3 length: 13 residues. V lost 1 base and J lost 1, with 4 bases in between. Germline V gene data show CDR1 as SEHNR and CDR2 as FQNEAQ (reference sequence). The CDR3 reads CASSLDQNTEAFF. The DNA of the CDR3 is TGTGCCAGCAGCTTAGACCAGAACACTGAAGCTTTCTTT.

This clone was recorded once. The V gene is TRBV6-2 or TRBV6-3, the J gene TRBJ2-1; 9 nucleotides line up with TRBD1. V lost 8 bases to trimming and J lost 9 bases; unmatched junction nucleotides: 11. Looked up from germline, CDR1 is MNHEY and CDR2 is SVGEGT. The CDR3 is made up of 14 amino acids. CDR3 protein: CASGRDRAGGEQFF. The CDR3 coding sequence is TGTGCCAGCGGCCGGGACAGGGCAGGGGGTGAGCAGTTCTTC.

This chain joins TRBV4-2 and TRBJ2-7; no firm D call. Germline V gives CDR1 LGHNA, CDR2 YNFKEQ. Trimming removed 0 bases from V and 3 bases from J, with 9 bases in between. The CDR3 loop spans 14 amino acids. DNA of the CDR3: TGTGCCAGCAGCCAAGAAAGGAACAGCTACGAGCAGTACTTC. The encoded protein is CASSQERNSYEQYF.

CDR3 residues: CASSLTSGRDTGELFF. CDR3 coding DNA: TGTGCCAGCAGCTTAACTTCAGGTCGTGACACCGGGGAGCTGTTTTTT. The chain combines TRBV7-3 with TRBJ2-2; D gene ambiguous. CDR1 SGHTA and CDR2 FQGTGA come from the germline V gene. Trimming pared 0 bases from V and 3 bases from J, leaving 11 bases between. The CDR3 extends over 16 amino acids. Based on the CDR3 plus reference TRBV7-3 and TRBJ2-2, the full variable domain is GAGVSQTPSNKVTEKGKYVELRCDPISGHTALYWYRQSLGQGPEFLIYFQGTGAADDSGLPNDRFFAVRPEGSVSTLKIQRTERGDSAVYLCASSLTSGRDTGELFFGEGSRLTVL.

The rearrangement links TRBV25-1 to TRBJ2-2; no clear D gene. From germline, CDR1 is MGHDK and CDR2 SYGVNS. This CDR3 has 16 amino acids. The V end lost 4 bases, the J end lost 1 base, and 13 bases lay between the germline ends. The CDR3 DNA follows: TGTGCCAGCAGTGGAAGAGACGGCTGGAACACCGGGGAGCTGTTTTTT. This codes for CASSGRDGWNTGELFF.

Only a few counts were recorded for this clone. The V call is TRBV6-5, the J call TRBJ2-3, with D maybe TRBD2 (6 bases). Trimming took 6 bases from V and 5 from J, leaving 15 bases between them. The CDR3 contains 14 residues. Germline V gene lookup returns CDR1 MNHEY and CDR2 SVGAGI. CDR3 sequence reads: CASRGFGAGDTQYF. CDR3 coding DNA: TGTGCCAGCAGAGGGTTTGGAGCGGGAGATACGCAGTATTTT.

CDR3 protein: CSAGQGRTDTQYF. CDR3 nucleotides: TGCAGCGCGGGACAGGGACGCACAGATACGCAGTATTTT. This chain links TRBV29-1 with TRBJ2-3, with TRBD1 identical over 9 bases. The CDR3 runs 13 residues. The germline gives CDR1 SQVTM, CDR2 ANQGSEA. J gave up 1 base and V 7 bases, and 3 bases lay outside the gene matches.

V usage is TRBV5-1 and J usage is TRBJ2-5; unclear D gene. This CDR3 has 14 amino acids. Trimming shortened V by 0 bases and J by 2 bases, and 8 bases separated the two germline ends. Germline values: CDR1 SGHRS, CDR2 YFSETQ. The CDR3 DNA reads TGCGCCAGCAGCTTGGCCGGCACACAAGAGACCCAGTACTTC. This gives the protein CASSLAGTQETQYF.

The CDR3 region has the DNA TGTGCCAGCAGTGACAGGGGGCGAGGGGACACTGAAGCTTTCTTT. Translation gives CASSDRGRGDTEAFF. The chain combines TRBV6-6 with TRBJ1-1, with 10 bases identical to TRBD1. J lost 3 bases, V lost 5 bases, and 6 bases had no gene match. The CDR3 is 15 amino acids. Germline V gene lookup returns CDR1 MNHNY and CDR2 SVGAGI (reference sequence).

CDR3 DNA: TGTGCCAGCTCACCTCAGGGTCTGGGTGAAAAACTGTTTTTT. Amino acid sequence: CASSPQGLGEKLFF. The gene calls are TRBV18 and TRBJ1-4; TRBD1 might be the D (5 bases). CDR1 and CDR2 from the germline V gene are KGHSH and LQKENI. Deletions cut 3 bases from V and 7 bases from J, with 12 bases between. This CDR3 spans 14 amino acids.

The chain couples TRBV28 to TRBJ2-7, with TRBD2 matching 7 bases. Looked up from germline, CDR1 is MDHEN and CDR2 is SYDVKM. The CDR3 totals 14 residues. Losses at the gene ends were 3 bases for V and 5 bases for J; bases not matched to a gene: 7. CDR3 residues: CASSFGGRPDEQYF. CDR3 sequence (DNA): TGTGCCAGCAGTTTCGGCGGGAGACCGGACGAGCAGTACTTC.

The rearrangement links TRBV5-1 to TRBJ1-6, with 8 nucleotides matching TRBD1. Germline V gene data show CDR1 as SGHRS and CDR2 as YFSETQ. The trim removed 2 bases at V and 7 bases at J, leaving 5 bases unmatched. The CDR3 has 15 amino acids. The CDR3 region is CASSFTGTGNSPLHF. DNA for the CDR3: TGCGCCAGCAGCTTTACCGGGACAGGCAATTCACCCCTCCACTTT.

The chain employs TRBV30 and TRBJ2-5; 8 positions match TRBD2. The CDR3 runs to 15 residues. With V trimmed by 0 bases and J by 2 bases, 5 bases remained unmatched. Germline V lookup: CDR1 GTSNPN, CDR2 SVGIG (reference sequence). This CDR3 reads CAWSVKVAGQETQYF. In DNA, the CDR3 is TGTGCCTGGAGTGTAAAGGTAGCGGGGCAAGAGACCCAGTACTTC.

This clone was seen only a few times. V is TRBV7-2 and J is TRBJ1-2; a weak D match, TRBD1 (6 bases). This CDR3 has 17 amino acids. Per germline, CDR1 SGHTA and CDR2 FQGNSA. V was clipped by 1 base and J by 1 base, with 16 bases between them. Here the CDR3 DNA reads TGTGCCAGCAGCTTAGTCGTCGGGGGGGCTAGTAACTATGGCTACACCTTC. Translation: CASSLVVGGASNYGYTF.

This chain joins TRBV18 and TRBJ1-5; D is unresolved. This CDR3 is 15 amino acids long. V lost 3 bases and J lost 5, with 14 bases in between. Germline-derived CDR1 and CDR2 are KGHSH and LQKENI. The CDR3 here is CASSPERRLDQPQHF. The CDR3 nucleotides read TGTGCCAGCTCACCGGAGAGGAGGCTTGATCAGCCCCAGCATTTT. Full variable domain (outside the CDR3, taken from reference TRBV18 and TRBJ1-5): NAGVMQNPRHLVRRRGQEARLRCSPMKGHSHVYWYRQLPEEGLKFMVYLQKENIIDESGMPKERFSAEFPKEGPSILRIQQVVRGDSAAYFCASSPERRLDQPQHFGDGTRLSIL.

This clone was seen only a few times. CDR3 protein: CASSLVGGSGYTF. The CDR3 region has the DNA TGTGCCAGCAGCTTAGTTGGGGGATCTGGCTACACCTTC. The rearrangement joins TRBV7-2 to TRBJ1-2; D is perhaps TRBD1 (5 bases). Looked up from germline, CDR1 is SGHTA and CDR2 is FQGNSA. The CDR3 totals 13 residues. V was cut by 1 base and J by 7 bases, with 10 bases left in between. Full variable domain (missing parts from reference TRBV7-2 and TRBJ1-2): GAGVSQSPSNKVTEKGKDVELRCDPISGHTALYWYRQSLGQGLEFLIYFQGNSAPDKSGLPSDRFSAERTGGSVSTLTIQRTQQEDSAVYLCASSLVGGSGYTFGSGTRLTVV.

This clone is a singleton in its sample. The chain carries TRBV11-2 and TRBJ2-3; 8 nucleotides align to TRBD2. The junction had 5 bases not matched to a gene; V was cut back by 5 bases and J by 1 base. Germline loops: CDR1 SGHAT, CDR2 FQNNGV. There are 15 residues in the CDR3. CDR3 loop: CASSPSGSGTDTQYF. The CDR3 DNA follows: TGTGCCAGCAGCCCGAGCGGGAGCGGCACAGATACGCAGTATTTT.

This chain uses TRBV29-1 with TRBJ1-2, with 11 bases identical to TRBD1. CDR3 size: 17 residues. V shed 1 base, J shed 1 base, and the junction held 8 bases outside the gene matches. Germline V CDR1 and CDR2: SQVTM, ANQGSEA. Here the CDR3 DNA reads TGCAGCGTTGAAGTTTGGACAGGGGGCGGTAATAACTATGGCTACACCTTC. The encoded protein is CSVEVWTGGGNNYGYTF.

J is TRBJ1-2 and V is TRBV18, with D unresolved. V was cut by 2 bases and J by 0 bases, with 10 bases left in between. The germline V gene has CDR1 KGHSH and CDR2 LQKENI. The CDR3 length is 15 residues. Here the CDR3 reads CASSPSSKTNYGYTF. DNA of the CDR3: TGTGCCAGCTCACCATCTAGCAAGACTAACTATGGCTACACCTTC.

CDR3: CASSLVPGLARGNTDTQYF. DNA of the CDR3: TGCGCCAGCAGCTTGGTACCGGGACTAGCGAGAGGGAACACAGATACGCAGTATTTT. This chain joins TRBV5-1 and TRBJ2-3, with 10 nucleotides matching TRBD2. Looked up from germline, CDR1 is SGHRS and CDR2 is YFSETQ. Trimming cost V 0 bases and J 2 bases; bases outside gene matches: 12. The CDR3 totals 19 residues.

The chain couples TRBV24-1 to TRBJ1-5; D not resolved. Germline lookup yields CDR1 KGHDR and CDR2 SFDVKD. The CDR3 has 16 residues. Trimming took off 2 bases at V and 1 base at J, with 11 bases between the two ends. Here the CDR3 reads CATSDSRVGSNQPQHF. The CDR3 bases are TGTGCCACCAGTGATTCCCGGGTCGGCAGCAATCAGCCCCAGCATTTT.

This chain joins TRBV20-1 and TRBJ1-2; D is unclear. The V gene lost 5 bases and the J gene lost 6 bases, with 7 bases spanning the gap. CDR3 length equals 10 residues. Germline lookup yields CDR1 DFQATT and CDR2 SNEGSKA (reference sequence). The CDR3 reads CSAPPNGYTF. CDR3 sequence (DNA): TGCAGTGCTCCACCGAATGGCTACACCTTC.